This T cell receptor beta chain was sequenced during a study of graft-versus-host responses after intestinal transplantation. Study summary: Recipients received multivisceral, liver-intestinal, or isolated intestinal transplants. The recipients all started with anti-thymocyte globulin induction and then took tacrolimus and steroids for 3 to 4 years.

Some clones are missing from TCRdb's copy, which holds only in-frame ones; the method was immunoSEQ multiplex PCR. The table shows approximately 110,000 clones, with about 92% occurring only once. About this clone: Its antigen remains unknown.

The TCR originated in a human donor who was the organ donor for an intestinal transplant. This specimen consisted of unstimulated CD8+ T cells sorted from spleen or lymph node cells, obtained before transplant.

CDR3 loop: CASSFGSGSYEQYF. The CDR3 DNA reads TGTGCCAGCAGCTTTGGTAGCGGCTCCTACGAGCAGTACTTC. V gene TRBV5-4 combines with J gene TRBJ2-7; TRBD2 is a possible D gene (6 bases). Trimming removed 2 bases from V and 0 bases from J, with 9 bases in between. CDR1 is SGHNT and CDR2 is YYREEE in the germline V gene (reference sequence). CDR3 length equals 14 residues.